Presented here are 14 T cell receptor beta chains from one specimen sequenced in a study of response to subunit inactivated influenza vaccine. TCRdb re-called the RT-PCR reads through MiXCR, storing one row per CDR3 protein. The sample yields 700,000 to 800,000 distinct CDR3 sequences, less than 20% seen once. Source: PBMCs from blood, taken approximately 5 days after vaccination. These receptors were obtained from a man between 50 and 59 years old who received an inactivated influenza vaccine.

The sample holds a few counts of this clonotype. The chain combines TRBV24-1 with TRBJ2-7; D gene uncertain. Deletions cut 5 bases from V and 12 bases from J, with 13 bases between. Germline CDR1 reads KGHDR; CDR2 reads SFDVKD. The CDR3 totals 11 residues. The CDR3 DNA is TGTGCCACCAGTGGTTCCCAGGTATGGTACTTC. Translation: CATSGSQVWYF.

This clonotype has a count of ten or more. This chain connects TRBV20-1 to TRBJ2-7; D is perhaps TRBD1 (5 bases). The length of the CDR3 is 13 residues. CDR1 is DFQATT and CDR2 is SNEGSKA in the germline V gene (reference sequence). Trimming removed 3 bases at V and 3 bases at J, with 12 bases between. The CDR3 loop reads CSARDTEVYEQYF. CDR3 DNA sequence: TGCAGTGCTAGGGACACAGAAGTCTACGAGCAGTACTTC.

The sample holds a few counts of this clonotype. CDR3 bases: TGCAGCGTTAGGGAGGAGTCGTACACAGATACGCAGTATTTT. Its protein product is CSVREESYTDTQYF. V and J are TRBV29-1 and TRBJ2-3, with D tentatively TRBD2 (6 bases). The CDR3 consists of 14 residues. The V end was cut by 5 bases, the J end by 2 bases, with 14 bases between. CDR1 SQVTM and CDR2 ANQGSEA come from the germline V gene.

Written as DNA, the CDR3 is TGTGCCAGCAGCTTTATAAACTATGGCTACACCTTC. Translation gives CASSFINYGYTF. The chain carries TRBV7-2 and TRBJ1-2; no clear D gene. The CDR3 consists of 12 residues. Trimming pared 3 bases from V and 2 bases from J, leaving 4 bases between. Looked up from germline, CDR1 is SGHTA and CDR2 is FQGNSA.

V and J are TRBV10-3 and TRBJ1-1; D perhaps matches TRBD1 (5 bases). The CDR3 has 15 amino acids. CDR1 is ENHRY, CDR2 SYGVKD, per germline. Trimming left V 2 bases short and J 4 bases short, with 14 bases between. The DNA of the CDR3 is TGTGCCATCAGTGAGAGCGGGGGGGTAGGCACTGAAGCTTTCTTT. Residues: CAISESGGVGTEAFF.

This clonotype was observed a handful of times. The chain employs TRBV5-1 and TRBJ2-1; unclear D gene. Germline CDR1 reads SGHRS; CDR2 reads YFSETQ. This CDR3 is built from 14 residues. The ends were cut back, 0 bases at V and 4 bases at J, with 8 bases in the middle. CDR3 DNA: TGCGCCAGCAGCTTGGAGAGGAATTACAATGAGCAGTTCTTC. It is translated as CASSLERNYNEQFF. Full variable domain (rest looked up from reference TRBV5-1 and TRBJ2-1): KAGVTQTPRYLIKTRGQQVTLSCSPISGHRSVSWYQQTPGQGLQFLFEYFSETQRNKGNFPGRFSGRQFSNSRSEMNVSTLELGDSALYLCASSLERNYNEQFFGPGTRLTVL.

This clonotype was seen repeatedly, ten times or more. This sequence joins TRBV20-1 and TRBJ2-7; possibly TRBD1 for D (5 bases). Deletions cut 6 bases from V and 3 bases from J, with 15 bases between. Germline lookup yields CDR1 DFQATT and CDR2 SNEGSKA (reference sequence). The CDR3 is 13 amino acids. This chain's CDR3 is CSAAPRADYEQYF. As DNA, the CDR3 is TGCAGTGCGGCCCCCAGGGCCGACTACGAGCAGTACTTC.

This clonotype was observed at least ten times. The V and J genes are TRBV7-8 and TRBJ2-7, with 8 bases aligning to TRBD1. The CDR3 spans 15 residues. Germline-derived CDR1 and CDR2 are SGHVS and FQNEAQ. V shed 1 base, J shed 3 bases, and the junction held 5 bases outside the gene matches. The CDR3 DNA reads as TGTGCCAGCAGCTTAGAAGGACAGGGTATCTACGAGCAGTACTTC. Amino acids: CASSLEGQGIYEQYF.

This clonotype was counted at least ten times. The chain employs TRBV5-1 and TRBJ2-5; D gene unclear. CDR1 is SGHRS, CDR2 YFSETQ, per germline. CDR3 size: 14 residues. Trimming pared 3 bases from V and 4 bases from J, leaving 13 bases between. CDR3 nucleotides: TGCGCCAGCAGCTCAAGGTCCGGCGGAGAGACCCAGTACTTC. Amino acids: CASSSRSGGETQYF.

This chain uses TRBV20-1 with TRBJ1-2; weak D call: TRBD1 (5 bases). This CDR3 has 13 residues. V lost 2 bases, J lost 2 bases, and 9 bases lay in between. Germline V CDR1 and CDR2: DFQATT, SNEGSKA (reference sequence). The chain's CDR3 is CSARQGSNYGYTF. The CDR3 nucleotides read TGCAGTGCTAGACAGGGATCCAACTATGGCTACACCTTC.

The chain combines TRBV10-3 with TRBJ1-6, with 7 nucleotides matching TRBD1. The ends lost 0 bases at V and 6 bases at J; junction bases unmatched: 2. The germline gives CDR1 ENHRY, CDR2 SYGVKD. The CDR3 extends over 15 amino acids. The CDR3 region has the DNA TGTGCCATCAGTGAGTCGACAGGGAGTAATTCACCCCTCCACTTT. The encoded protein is CAISESTGSNSPLHF.

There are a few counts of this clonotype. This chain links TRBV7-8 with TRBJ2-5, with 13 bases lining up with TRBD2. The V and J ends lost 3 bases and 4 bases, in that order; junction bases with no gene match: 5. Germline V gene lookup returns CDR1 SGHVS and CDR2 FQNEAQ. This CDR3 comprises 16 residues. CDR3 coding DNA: TGTGCCAGCAGCTTGACTAGCGGGAGGACGGGAGAGACCCAGTACTTC. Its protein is CASSLTSGRTGETQYF.

CDR3 sequence reads: CASSRAYETQYF. The CDR3 DNA is TGTGCCAGCAGTAGGGCTTACGAGACCCAGTACTTC. The rearrangement joins TRBV6-2 or TRBV6-3 to TRBJ2-5; D not resolved. Trimming cost V 5 bases and J 5 bases, with 9 bases left between them. Germline-derived CDR1 and CDR2 are MNHEY and SVGEGT. CDR3 length: 12 residues.

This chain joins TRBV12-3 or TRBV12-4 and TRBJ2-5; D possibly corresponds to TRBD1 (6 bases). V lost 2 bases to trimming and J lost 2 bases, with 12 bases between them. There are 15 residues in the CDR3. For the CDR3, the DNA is TGTGCCAGCAGTTTAACACAGGGTAGGCAAGAGACCCAGTACTTC. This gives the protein CASSLTQGRQETQYF.